The rows below give T cell receptor beta chains drawn from one sample of a study of early T cells in non-severe SARS-CoV-2 infection. TCRdb fed the 5' RACE reads into MiXCR, producing one record per CDR3 protein. The sample consists of about 48,000 distinct CDR3 sequences, 6.2% of them appearing once. This sample comprised whole blood, obtained at baseline. These TCRs come from an adult who was a healthcare worker with PCR-confirmed SARS-CoV-2 infection or an uninfected control (not recorded which). Both conserved end residues are part of each CDR3. D genes are given only for firm matches. Rows give clone size only sometimes, using once, few, many, or a class for an expanded clone.

V: TRBV28
D: NA
J: TRBJ1-1
size: few
CDR3: CASTRVDTEAFF
DNA: TGTGCCAGCACGAGGGTGGACACTGAAGCTTTCTTT

V: TRBV24-1
D: TRBD1
J: TRBJ2-2
size: NA
CDR3: CATPEADRDTGELFF
DNA: TGTGCCACCCCCGAGGCGGACAGGGACACCGGGGAGCTGTTTTTT

V: TRBV5-1
D: TRBD2
J: TRBJ2-2
size: NA
CDR3: CASSPGTSGSTGELFF
DNA: TGCGCCAGCAGCCCAGGGACTAGCGGGAGTACCGGGGAGCTGTTTTTT

V: TRBV28
D: TRBD2
J: TRBJ2-1
size: few
CDR3: CASSFREAYNEQFF
DNA: TGCGCCAGCAGTTTCCGGGAGGCTTACAATGAACAGTTCTTC

V: TRBV5-5
D: NA
J: TRBJ1-4
size: few
CDR3: CASSPGVINEKLFF
DNA: TGTGCCAGCAGTCCGGGAGTCATAAATGAAAAACTGTTTTTT

V: TRBV29-1
D: TRBD1
J: TRBJ2-2
size: NA
CDR3: CSAATGGNTGELFF
DNA: TGCAGCGCCGCGACAGGGGGAAACACCGGGGAGCTGTTTTTT

V: TRBV4-1
D: TRBD1
J: TRBJ2-2
size: few
CDR3: CASSHSTGGYTGELFF
DNA: TGCGCCAGCAGCCACTCGACAGGGGGATACACCGGGGAGCTGTTTTTT

V: TRBV10-3
D: TRBD2
J: TRBJ2-1
size: NA
CDR3: CAISGGRADEQFF
DNA: TGTGCCATCAGTGGGGGGAGGGCCGATGAGCAGTTCTTC

V: TRBV20-1
D: TRBD2
J: TRBJ2-4
size: few
CDR3: CSANPLLAGAQNIQYF
DNA: TGCAGTGCTAACCCTTTACTAGCGGGAGCGCAAAACATTCAGTACTTC

V: TRBV28
D: TRBD1
J: TRBJ1-5
size: many
CDR3: CASSLTGGNQPQHF
DNA: TGTGCCAGCAGTCTAACAGGGGGCAATCAGCCCCAGCATTTT

V: TRBV10-2
D: NA
J: TRBJ2-7
size: NA
CDR3: CASSERGLYEQYF
DNA: TGCGCCAGCAGTGAACGGGGGCTCTACGAGCAGTACTTC

V: TRBV7-8
D: TRBD1
J: TRBJ1-4
size: many
CDR3: CASSDGTGRNEKLFF
DNA: TGTGCCAGCAGCGATGGGACAGGACGTAATGAAAAACTGTTTTTT

V: TRBV27
D: NA
J: TRBJ2-7
size: many
CDR3: CATYSWSRGSYEQYF
DNA: TGTGCCACCTACTCGTGGTCGCGGGGATCCTACGAGCAGTACTTC

V: TRBV2
D: NA
J: TRBJ2-2
size: NA
CDR3: CASSGVEFANTGELFF
DNA: TGTGCCAGCAGTGGTGTTGAGTTCGCGAACACCGGGGAGCTGTTTTTT

V: TRBV2
D: NA
J: TRBJ1-4
size: many
CDR3: CASKRTRQGNEKLFF
DNA: TGTGCCAGCAAGAGGACGCGTCAGGGGAATGAAAAACTGTTTTTT

V: TRBV18
D: TRBD2
J: TRBJ2-1
size: many
CDR3: CASSPGLANYNEQFF
DNA: TGTGCCAGCTCACCCGGACTAGCGAACTACAATGAGCAGTTCTTC

V: TRBV20-1
D: NA
J: TRBJ2-7
size: NA
CDR3: CSAADKSYEQYF
DNA: TGCAGTGCTGCAGACAAATCCTACGAGCAGTACTTC

V: TRBV29-1
D: TRBD2
J: TRBJ2-1
size: NA
CDR3: CSVEGGSSYNEQFF
DNA: TGCAGCGTTGAGGGGGGGAGCTCCTACAATGAGCAGTTCTTC

V: TRBV5-1
D: TRBD1
J: TRBJ2-4
size: many
CDR3: CASSSGTGVGSLAKNIQYF
DNA: TGCGCCAGCAGCTCCGGGACAGGAGTTGGGTCCTTAGCCAAAAACATTCAGTACTTC

V: TRBV5-4
D: NA
J: TRBJ2-7
size: few
CDR3: CASSLMGGSYEQYF
DNA: TGTGCCAGCAGCTTGATGGGTGGGTCCTACGAGCAGTACTTC

V: TRBV20-1
D: TRBD1
J: TRBJ1-5
size: many
CDR3: CSAGRQGGSNQPQHF
DNA: TGCAGTGCAGGCCGACAGGGAGGGAGCAATCAGCCCCAGCATTTT

V: TRBV3-1
D: NA
J: TRBJ1-3
size: NA
CDR3: CASSRTAGNSGNTIYF
DNA: TGTGCCAGCAGCCGAACGGCGGGTAACTCTGGAAACACCATATATTTT

V: TRBV15
D: NA
J: TRBJ2-1
size: few
CDR3: CATSRDHDENEQFF
DNA: TGTGCCACCAGCAGAGACCACGACGAGAATGAGCAGTTCTTC

V: TRBV28
D: TRBD1
J: TRBJ2-5
size: many
CDR3: CASTRQGKETQYF
DNA: TGTGCCAGCACAAGACAGGGGAAAGAGACCCAGTACTTC

V: TRBV29-1
D: TRBD2
J: TRBJ2-5
size: many
CDR3: CSVVPTSGSQETQYF
DNA: TGCAGCGTTGTACCGACTAGCGGGAGCCAAGAGACCCAGTACTTC

V: TRBV11-2
D: NA
J: TRBJ1-3
size: many
CDR3: CASSLLRARGTGNTIYF
DNA: TGTGCCAGCAGCTTACTACGGGCCCGAGGAACTGGAAACACCATATATTTT

V: TRBV5-1
D: TRBD1
J: TRBJ2-1
size: many
CDR3: CASSYGRGRIPEQFF
DNA: TGCGCCAGCAGCTACGGCAGGGGGCGAATTCCTGAGCAGTTCTTC

V: TRBV14
D: NA
J: TRBJ1-1
size: NA
CDR3: CVSSLQGNTEAFF
DNA: TGTGTCAGCAGCCTCCAGGGGAACACTGAAGCTTTCTTT

V: TRBV10-3
D: TRBD2
J: TRBJ2-3
size: many
CDR3: CAIASGNSFTSTDTQYF
DNA: TGTGCCATAGCTAGCGGGAACTCTTTTACAAGCACAGATACGCAGTATTTT

V: TRBV6-2/TRBV6-3
D: TRBD2
J: TRBJ2-7
size: NA
CDR3: CASRGTSGSPEQYF
DNA: TGTGCCAGCAGGGGGACTAGCGGGAGTCCCGAGCAGTACTTC

V: TRBV24-1
D: NA
J: TRBJ2-1
size: medium-sized
CDR3: CATKEQGLKDEQFF
DNA: TGTGCCACCAAGGAACAGGGCCTTAAGGATGAGCAGTTCTTC

V: TRBV28
D: NA
J: TRBJ1-3
size: many
CDR3: CASSQQGSGNTIYF
DNA: TGTGCCAGCAGCCAACAGGGATCTGGAAACACCATATATTTT

V: TRBV11-3
D: NA
J: TRBJ2-1
size: NA
CDR3: CASSLGGDNEQFF
DNA: TGTGCCAGCAGCTTAGGAGGGGACAATGAGCAGTTCTTC

V: TRBV28
D: TRBD1
J: TRBJ2-4
size: few
CDR3: CASSTSRDRGTF
DNA: TGTGCCAGCAGTACTTCCCGGGACAGGGGGACCTTC

V: TRBV4-2
D: NA
J: TRBJ2-5
size: few
CDR3: CASSQGLGQLGQQETQYF
DNA: TGTGCCAGCAGCCAAGGGCTGGGGCAACTAGGGCAGCAAGAGACCCAGTACTTC

V: TRBV6-1
D: TRBD1
J: TRBJ1-1
size: NA
CDR3: CASRPPQQGAKGAEAFF
DNA: TGTGCCAGCAGACCCCCGCAACAGGGGGCGAAGGGAGCTGAAGCTTTCTTT

V: TRBV28
D: NA
J: TRBJ2-7
size: many
CDR3: CASMGPTLEQYF
DNA: TGTGCCAGCATGGGCCCAACCCTTGAGCAGTACTTC

V: TRBV28
D: TRBD1
J: TRBJ2-4
size: many
CDR3: CASSKGTVGNIQYF
DNA: TGTGCCAGCAGTAAAGGGACAGTAGGAAACATTCAGTACTTC

V: TRBV29-1
D: TRBD2
J: TRBJ2-1
size: many
CDR3: CSAQTSGSSSYNEQFF
DNA: TGCAGCGCCCAGACTAGCGGGTCAAGCTCCTACAATGAGCAGTTCTTC

V: TRBV6-1
D: TRBD2
J: TRBJ2-2
size: many
CDR3: CASSETWGGTGELFF
DNA: TGTGCCAGCAGTGAGACGTGGGGGGGCACCGGGGAGCTGTTTTTT

V: TRBV9
D: TRBD2
J: TRBJ2-1
size: many
CDR3: CASSVGLAGEHEQFF
DNA: TGTGCCAGCAGCGTAGGACTAGCGGGAGAGCATGAGCAGTTCTTC

V: TRBV5-1
D: NA
J: TRBJ2-3
size: few
CDR3: CASSRTTATDTQYF
DNA: TGCGCCAGCAGCCGGACTACCGCCACAGATACGCAGTATTTT

V: TRBV27
D: NA
J: TRBJ1-1
size: few
CDR3: CASRPFSQVNTEAFF
DNA: TGTGCCAGCAGACCTTTCTCACAGGTGAACACTGAAGCTTTCTTT

V: TRBV3-1
D: NA
J: TRBJ2-5
size: NA
CDR3: CASSLNPTGLQETQYF
DNA: TGTGCCAGCAGCCTCAATCCAACGGGATTACAAGAGACCCAGTACTTC

V: TRBV14
D: TRBD1
J: TRBJ2-2
size: NA
CDR3: CASSIRQGYYTGELFF
DNA: TGTGCCAGCAGCATACGACAGGGGTATTACACCGGGGAGCTGTTTTTT

V: TRBV7-6
D: TRBD2
J: TRBJ2-3
size: many
CDR3: CASSPLGGLAGVSTDTQYF
DNA: TGTGCCAGCAGCCCCCTAGGTGGACTAGCGGGTGTTAGCACAGATACGCAGTATTTT

V: TRBV2
D: NA
J: TRBJ2-5
size: NA
CDR3: CASSERHPGRGVETQYF
DNA: TGTGCCAGCAGTGAACGTCACCCCGGACGGGGAGTCGAGACCCAGTACTTC

V: TRBV7-6
D: TRBD1
J: TRBJ2-2
size: many
CDR3: CASSSKGQVNTGELFF
DNA: TGTGCCAGCAGCTCCAAAGGACAGGTTAACACCGGGGAGCTGTTTTTT

V: TRBV12-3/TRBV12-4
D: NA
J: TRBJ1-5
size: NA
CDR3: CASSLAVFGGPQHF
DNA: TGTGCCAGCAGTTTGGCTGTTTTCGGGGGGCCCCAGCATTTT

V: TRBV20-1
D: NA
J: TRBJ2-5
size: many
CDR3: CSASSWEVPKETQYF
DNA: TGCAGTGCTAGTTCGTGGGAAGTACCCAAAGAGACCCAGTACTTC

V: TRBV5-1
D: NA
J: TRBJ1-5
size: many
CDR3: CASSLETGGNQPQHF
DNA: TGCGCCAGCAGCTTGGAGACAGGAGGCAATCAGCCCCAGCATTTT

V: TRBV28
D: TRBD2
J: TRBJ2-7
size: many
CDR3: CASSLYGGARYEQYF
DNA: TGTGCCAGCAGTTTATACGGGGGGGCGCGCTACGAGCAGTACTTC